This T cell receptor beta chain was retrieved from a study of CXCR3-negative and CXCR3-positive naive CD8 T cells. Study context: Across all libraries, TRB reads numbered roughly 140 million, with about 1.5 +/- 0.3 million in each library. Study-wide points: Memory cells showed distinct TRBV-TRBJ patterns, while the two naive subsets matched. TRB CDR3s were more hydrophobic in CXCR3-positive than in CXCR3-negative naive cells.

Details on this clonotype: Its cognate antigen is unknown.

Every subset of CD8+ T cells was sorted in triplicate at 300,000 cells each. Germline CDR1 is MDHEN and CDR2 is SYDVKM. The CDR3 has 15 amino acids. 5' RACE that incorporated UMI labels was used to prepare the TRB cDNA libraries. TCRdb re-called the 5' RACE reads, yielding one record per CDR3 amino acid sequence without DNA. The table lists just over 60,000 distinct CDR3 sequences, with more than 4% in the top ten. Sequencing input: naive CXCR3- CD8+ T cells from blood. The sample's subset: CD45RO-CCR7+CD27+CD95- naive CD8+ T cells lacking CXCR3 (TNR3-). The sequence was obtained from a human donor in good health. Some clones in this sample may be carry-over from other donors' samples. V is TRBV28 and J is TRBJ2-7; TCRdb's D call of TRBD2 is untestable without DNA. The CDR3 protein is CASSTGLFFSYEQYF.